The 32 T cell receptor beta chains presented below share a single source sample, sequenced in a study of Tregs in tolerant kidney transplant recipients. The protocol was immunoSEQ multiplex PCR, while the TCRdb copy is restricted to in-frame clones and leaves out a portion. This sample yields tens of thousands of clones, of which under 95% are seen a single time; approximately 0.35% belongs to the top ten. Sequencing was performed on Tregs from blood, taken before the transplant. Receptors were obtained from a human donor who received a combined kidney and bone marrow transplant.

This chain joins TRBV18 and TRBJ2-7; 12 positions match TRBD1. The CDR3 runs to 16 residues. Germline CDR1 reads KGHSH; CDR2 reads LQKENI. V shed 0 bases, J shed 5 bases, and the junction held 5 bases outside the gene matches. Written as DNA, the CDR3 is TGTGCCAGCTCACCACCGGGAGGGACAGGGGGCAACGAGCAGTACTTC. Translating it yields CASSPPGGTGGNEQYF.

This clone came up a few times. The rearrangement uses TRBV18 and TRBJ2-2; no clear D gene. V was clipped by 2 bases and J by 4 bases, with 8 bases between them. This CDR3 has 14 residues. From germline, CDR1 is KGHSH and CDR2 LQKENI. The CDR3 sequence: CASSPGSGTGELFF. CDR3 coding DNA: TGTGCCAGCTCACCAGGGTCGGGCACCGGGGAGCTGTTTTTT.

The chain couples TRBV19 to TRBJ1-2; D not resolved. Germline V lookup: CDR1 LNHDA, CDR2 SQIVND (reference sequence). Trimming cost V 3 bases and J 2 bases, with 13 bases left between them. The CDR3 loop spans 15 amino acids. The DNA of the CDR3 is TGTGCCAGTAGTATTATGGGTCGAGGCAACTATGGCTACACCTTC. This translates into CASSIMGRGNYGYTF.

This chain links TRBV6-1 with TRBJ2-1, with a weak D call TRBD1 (5 bases). Per germline, CDR1 MNHNS and CDR2 SASEGT. CDR3 length: 11 residues. The V and J ends lost 4 bases and 10 bases respectively, with 8 bases between them. The CDR3 DNA reads TGTGCCAGCAGTGCCAGGGCAGAGCAGTTCTTC. Its translation is CASSARAEQFF.

This clone occurred once. J is TRBJ1-1 and V is TRBV7-9; D ambiguous. This CDR3 contains 13 residues. Trimming took off 0 bases at V and 1 base at J, with 3 bases between the two ends. The germline gives CDR1 SEHNR, CDR2 FQNEAQ (reference sequence). The CDR3 spells CASSLAENTEAFF. CDR3 DNA: TGTGCCAGCAGCTTAGCAGAGAACACTGAAGCTTTCTTT.

The chain employs TRBV19 and TRBJ1-1, with 7 bases lining up with TRBD1. The CDR3 length is 12 residues. The V gene's germline CDR1 is LNHDA and CDR2 SQIVND (reference sequence). J lost 5 bases, V lost 9 bases, and 6 bases had no gene match. The DNA for the CDR3 is TGTGCCAGCCAGGGGGTTTGGACTGAAGCTTTCTTT. Encoded protein: CASQGVWTEAFF.

The gene calls are TRBV9 and TRBJ1-2, with TRBD1 identical over 7 bases. CDR1 and CDR2 from the germline V gene are SGDLS and YYNGEE. The CDR3 extends over 15 amino acids. V gave up 0 bases and J gave up 4 bases; unmatched junction bases: 6. The CDR3 DNA reads as TGTGCCAGCAGCGTAGGGGCTGCAGGGGGCTATGGCTACACCTTC. Residues: CASSVGAAGGYGYTF. The variable domain in full, completed from reference TRBV9 and TRBJ1-2, reads DSGVTQTPKHLITATGQRVTLRCSPRSGDLSVYWYQQSLDQGLQFLIQYYNGEERAKGNILERFSAQQFPDLHSELNLSSLELGDSALYFCASSVGAAGGYGYTFGSGTRLTVV.

The chain has TRBV7-2 and TRBJ2-2, with 10 bases lining up with TRBD2. Per the germline V gene, CDR1 is SGHTA and CDR2 is FQGNSA. The CDR3 has 17 amino acids. J lost 4 bases, V lost 5 bases, and 10 bases had no gene match. The CDR3, as DNA: TGTGCCAGCAGCAGAGGACTAGCGGATCGGATCACCGGGGAGCTGTTTTTT. The encoded protein is CASSRGLADRITGELFF.

The rearrangement links TRBV7-2 to TRBJ1-2; D not certain. CDR3 length equals 15 residues. The ends were cut back, 1 base at V and 1 base at J, with 10 bases in the middle. Germline V gene sequence: CDR1 SGHTA, CDR2 FQGNSA. CDR3 residues: CASSLVLVNNYGYTF. Here the CDR3 DNA reads TGTGCCAGCAGCTTAGTGCTAGTAAATAACTATGGCTACACCTTC.

The chain carries TRBV28 and TRBJ2-7; TRBD1 might be the D (6 bases). CDR1 MDHEN and CDR2 SYDVKM come from the germline V gene. The CDR3 is 13 residues long. V was clipped by 6 bases and J by 2 bases, with 11 bases between them. CDR3 sequence reads: CASSVGTPYEQYF. The CDR3 DNA is TGTGCCAGCAGCGTCGGGACACCCTACGAGCAGTACTTC.

V usage is TRBV7-2 and J usage is TRBJ1-5; D is possibly TRBD1 (5 bases). V dropped 5 bases and J dropped 7 bases, with 12 bases sitting between them. In germline, CDR1 is SGHTA, CDR2 FQGNSA. The CDR3 is made up of 13 amino acids. The CDR3, as DNA: TGTGCCAGCAGCGACGGGGGAAACCAGCCCCAGCATTTT. Translating it yields CASSDGGNQPQHF.

The chain links TRBV28 to TRBJ1-1, with TRBD1 as a possible D gene (6 bases). Trimming removed 3 bases at V and 1 base at J, with 12 bases between. The germline V gene has CDR1 MDHEN and CDR2 SYDVKM. This CDR3 is 15 amino acids long. The CDR3 region is CASSFSGATNTEAFF. CDR3 DNA sequence: TGTGCCAGCAGTTTCTCGGGGGCCACGAACACTGAAGCTTTCTTT.

This clone was seen once. The gene calls are TRBV11-2 and TRBJ1-4; 9 bases align to TRBD1. Germline loops: CDR1 SGHAT, CDR2 FQNNGV. V lost 5 bases, J lost 6 bases, and 10 bases stayed unmatched. This CDR3 contains 16 residues. The CDR3 sequence: CASSRTGGPRDEKLFF. The CDR3 region has the DNA TGTGCCAGCAGCCGAACAGGGGGCCCAAGGGATGAAAAACTGTTTTTT.

The chain joins TRBV7-2 to TRBJ2-7; tentatively, D is TRBD1 (5 bases). The CDR3 runs to 13 residues. Germline CDR1 is SGHTA and CDR2 is FQGNSA. The V end lost 1 base, the J end lost 7 bases, and 11 bases lay between the germline ends. CDR3 in DNA: TGTGCCAGCAGCTTAGTAGGACATAGTGAGCAGTACTTC. It codes for CASSLVGHSEQYF.

This clone was counted once. This chain links TRBV2 with TRBJ2-2; D is uncertain. With 5 bases removed from V and 5 bases from J, the gap between germline ends came to 9 bases. The CDR3 has 13 amino acids. Germline V gene lookup returns CDR1 SNHLY and CDR2 FYNNEI. The CDR3: CASSTTETGELFF. CDR3 DNA sequence: TGTGCCAGCAGTACCACAGAGACCGGGGAGCTGTTTTTT.

The rearrangement links TRBV6-1 to TRBJ2-7; 9 bases are shared with TRBD2. With V trimmed by 5 bases and J by 6 bases, 8 bases remained unmatched. Germline CDR1 reads MNHNS; CDR2 reads SASEGT. The CDR3 consists of 14 residues. The CDR3, as DNA: TGTGCCAGCAGTTATGGGACTAGCACTTCCGAGCAGTACTTC. Translated, it gives CASSYGTSTSEQYF.

V usage is TRBV28 and J usage is TRBJ1-4, with a possible D match to TRBD1 (5 bases). Germline V gene data show CDR1 as MDHEN and CDR2 as SYDVKM. V shed 6 bases and J shed 2 bases, with 10 bases lying between them. The CDR3 has 14 amino acids. CDR3 sequence (DNA): TGTGCCAGCAGGCAGGGTGTGACTAATGAAAAACTGTTTTTT. Protein: CASRQGVTNEKLFF.

This clone was seen once. The rearrangement links TRBV30 to TRBJ2-5; no definite D call. The CDR3 contains 11 residues. V shed 5 bases and J shed 5 bases, with 9 bases lying between them. From germline, CDR1 is GTSNPN and CDR2 SVGIG (reference sequence). CDR3 loop: CAWGLGETQYF. The CDR3, as DNA: TGTGCCTGGGGGTTAGGGGAGACCCAGTACTTC. Drawing the rest from reference TRBV30 and TRBJ2-5, the complete variable domain is SQTIHQWPATLVQPVGSPLSLECTVEGTSNPNLYWYRQAAGRGLQLLFYSVGIGQISSEVPQNLSASRPQDRQFILSSKKLLLSDSGFYLCAWGLGETQYFGPGTRLLVL.

The chain carries TRBV6-4 and TRBJ2-1; 8 bases fit TRBD2. CDR3 length: 15 residues. V dropped 2 bases and J dropped 8; count of bases not matched to a gene: 8. Germline-derived CDR1 and CDR2 are MRHNA and SNTAGT. The CDR3 sequence: CASSDGTGGLDEQFF. In DNA form, the CDR3 reads TGTGCCAGCAGTGACGGAACGGGAGGGCTTGATGAGCAGTTCTTC.

The genes are TRBV11-3 and TRBJ2-5; TRBD1 matches 11 bases. The trim removed 4 bases at V and 4 bases at J, leaving 5 bases unmatched. The V gene's germline CDR1 is SGHNT and CDR2 YENEEA. CDR3 size: 15 residues. In DNA, the CDR3 is TGTGCCAGCAGCTCTGGACAGGGGGCTTTAGAGACCCAGTACTTC. This translates into CASSSGQGALETQYF.

This clone was seen just once. The chain joins TRBV6-6 to TRBJ1-1; D is uncertain. Germline V gene sequence: CDR1 MNHNY, CDR2 SVGAGI (reference sequence). V was shortened by 5 bases and J by 1 base, with 2 bases between the two germline ends. The CDR3 is 11 residues long. The CDR3 nucleotides read TGTGCCAGCAGTCGGAACACTGAAGCTTTCTTT. Amino acid sequence: CASSRNTEAFF.

The chain employs TRBV2 and TRBJ2-7; 7 nucleotides agree with TRBD2. After removal of 6 bases from V and 1 base from J, the junction contained 3 bases not matched to a gene. This CDR3 has 13 residues. Per the germline V gene, CDR1 is SNHLY and CDR2 is FYNNEI. The CDR3 loop reads CASRASGSYEQYF. CDR3 DNA sequence: TGTGCCAGCAGAGCTAGCGGATCCTACGAGCAGTACTTC. Supplemented by reference TRBV2 and TRBJ2-7, the full variable domain reads EPEVTQTPSHQVTQMGQEVILRCVPISNHLYFYWYRQILGQKVEFLVSFYNNEISEKSEIFDDQFSVERPDGSNFTLKIRSTKLEDSAMYFCASRASGSYEQYFGPGTRLTVT.

The V and J genes are TRBV5-1 and TRBJ2-2; a possible D gene is TRBD1 (6 bases). The germline CDR1 and CDR2 sequences are SGHRS and YFSETQ. Trimming left V 3 bases short and J 5 bases short, with 20 bases between. CDR3 length: 17 residues. The CDR3 DNA follows: TGCGCCAGCAGCTCGACCACTGGGGGCGGACGGACCGGGGAGCTGTTTTTT. Translation gives CASSSTTGGGRTGELFF.

The sample holds a few counts of this clone. The V gene is TRBV11-2, the J gene TRBJ1-3; tentative D call: TRBD1 (5 bases). Germline V lookup: CDR1 SGHAT, CDR2 FQNNGV. V gave up 4 bases and J gave up 4 bases, with 11 bases separating them. CDR3 size: 14 residues. The DNA of the CDR3 is TGTGCCAGCAGCTGGGCAGGGTCCGGAAACACCATATATTTT. Amino acid sequence: CASSWAGSGNTIYF.

This chain links TRBV7-2 with TRBJ2-7, with D possibly being TRBD1 or TRBD2 (5 bases each). The V and J ends lost 0 bases and 2 bases respectively, with 8 bases between them. Germline assignment: CDR1 SGHTA and CDR2 FQGNSA. CDR3 length equals 14 residues. CDR3 sequence: CASSLAGGTYEQYF. For the CDR3, the DNA is TGTGCCAGCAGCTTAGCTGGGGGAACCTACGAGCAGTACTTC. Complete variable domain (other parts from reference TRBV7-2 and TRBJ2-7): GAGVSQSPSNKVTEKGKDVELRCDPISGHTALYWYRQSLGQGLEFLIYFQGNSAPDKSGLPSDRFSAERTGGSVSTLTIQRTQQEDSAVYLCASSLAGGTYEQYFGPGTRLTVT.

The rearrangement uses TRBV28 and TRBJ2-7, with D tentatively TRBD1 (5 bases). Germline values: CDR1 MDHEN, CDR2 SYDVKM. The CDR3 runs to 13 residues. The CDR3 loop reads CVIKGNGAYEQYF. The CDR3 coding sequence is TGTGTTATCAAGGGGAATGGGGCCTACGAGCAGTACTTC.

This rearrangement joins TRBV4-2 to TRBJ2-1; 8 positions agree with TRBD2. Unmatched junction bases numbered 6, after V lost 1 base and J lost 4 bases. This CDR3 contains 16 residues. CDR1 is LGHNA, CDR2 YNFKEQ, per germline. In nucleotides, the CDR3 is TGTGCCAGCAGCCAAGCCGGAGCGGGAGCGTACAATGAGCAGTTCTTC. This codes for CASSQAGAGAYNEQFF.

J is TRBJ1-5 and V is TRBV21-1; TRBD1 is the table's D call, not checked against the DNA. TRBV21-1 is a documented pseudogene. The CDR3 has 16 residues. CDR3 sequence (DNA): TGTGCCAGCAGCCCCCGAGGGACAGGTAAAAATCAGCCCCAGCATTTT. It specifies CASSPRGTGKNQPQHF.

V and J are TRBV28 and TRBJ2-3; D perhaps matches TRBD2 (5 bases). This CDR3 has 16 amino acids. Germline-derived CDR1 and CDR2 are MDHEN and SYDVKM. Trimming cost V 0 bases and J 0 bases, with 10 bases left between them. CDR3 protein: CASSLWTTFSTDTQYF. CDR3 nucleotides: TGTGCCAGCAGTTTATGGACTACTTTTAGCACAGATACGCAGTATTTT. Together with reference TRBV28 and TRBJ2-3, the CDR3 gives the full variable domain: DVKVTQSSRYLVKRTGEKVFLECVQDMDHENMFWYRQDPGLGLRLIYFSYDVKMKEKGDIPEGYSVSREKKERFSLILESASTNQTSMYLCASSLWTTFSTDTQYFGPGTRLTVL.

This chain links TRBV9 with TRBJ2-6; D might be TRBD1 (5 bases). With 3 bases removed from V and 0 bases from J, the gap between germline ends came to 13 bases. CDR3 length equals 17 residues. Germline V gives CDR1 SGDLS, CDR2 YYNGEE. The CDR3 sequence: CASSEETVTSGANVLTF. For the CDR3, the DNA is TGTGCCAGCAGCGAGGAGACAGTGACCTCTGGGGCCAACGTCCTGACTTTC.

V gene TRBV7-2 combines with J gene TRBJ2-1; 7 bases map to TRBD2. This CDR3 spans 16 amino acids. V shed 4 bases and J 7 bases; nucleotides not matched to a gene: 13. CDR1 and CDR2 from the germline V gene are SGHTA and FQGNSA. The CDR3 region is CASSSPGGRIFNEQFF. CDR3 nucleotide sequence: TGTGCCAGCAGCTCCCCTGGCGGGAGAATTTTTAATGAGCAGTTCTTC. Filled out from reference TRBV7-2 and TRBJ2-1, the complete variable domain reads GAGVSQSPSNKVTEKGKDVELRCDPISGHTALYWYRQSLGQGLEFLIYFQGNSAPDKSGLPSDRFSAERTGGSVSTLTIQRTQQEDSAVYLCASSSPGGRIFNEQFFGPGTRLTVL.

This rearrangement joins TRBV28 to TRBJ2-1; a weak D match, TRBD2 (5 bases). Germline assignment: CDR1 MDHEN and CDR2 SYDVKM. The CDR3 runs 14 residues. The germline V and J ends were trimmed by 7 bases and 1 base, with 11 bases remaining between them. DNA of the CDR3: TGTGCCAGCACTGGAGGCATGTCCTACAATGAGCAGTTCTTC. Translated, it gives CASTGGMSYNEQFF.